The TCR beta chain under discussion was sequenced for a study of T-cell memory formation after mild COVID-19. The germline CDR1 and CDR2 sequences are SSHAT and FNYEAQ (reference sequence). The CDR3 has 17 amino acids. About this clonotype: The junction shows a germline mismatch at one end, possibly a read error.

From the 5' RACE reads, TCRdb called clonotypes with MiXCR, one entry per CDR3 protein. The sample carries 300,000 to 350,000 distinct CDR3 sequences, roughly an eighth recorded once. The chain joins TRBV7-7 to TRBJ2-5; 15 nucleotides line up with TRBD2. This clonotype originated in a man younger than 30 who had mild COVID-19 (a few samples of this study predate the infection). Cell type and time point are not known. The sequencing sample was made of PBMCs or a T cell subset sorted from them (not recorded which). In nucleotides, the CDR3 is TGTGCTAGCAGCCCTCGGACTAGCGGGGGGGCTTTAGAGACCCAGTACTTC. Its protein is CASSPRTSGGALETQYF.